This is a list of T cell receptor beta chains from one sample in a study of response to subunit inactivated influenza vaccine. TCRdb re-called the RT-PCR reads with MiXCR, one entry per CDR3 protein. This repertoire shows 540,000 or so distinct CDR3 sequences, over 10% found once; its top ten account for about 12%. Here the sequenced sample was PBMCs from blood, taken roughly 6 weeks after vaccination. Receptor source: a man aged 45-60 years who received an inactivated influenza vaccine. CDR3s include the opening cysteine and the closing phenylalanine or tryptophan. The order of the fields is CDR3 length, V gene, J gene, CDR3 protein.

15,TRBV20-1,TRBJ2-7,CSADGLAGGGSEQYF
13,TRBV10-3,TRBJ2-5,CAISGTVGETQYF
14,TRBV6-1,TRBJ2-7,CASSRDTRMYEQYF
13,TRBV12-3/TRBV12-4,TRBJ2-7,CASSPGQAYEQYF
18,TRBV12-3/TRBV12-4,TRBJ2-3,CASSFRQGILFSTDTQYF
12,TRBV7-2,TRBJ2-4,CASSLVENLQYF
14,TRBV11-2,TRBJ2-2,CVSSLGDGFGELFF
14,TRBV7-2,TRBJ1-1,CASSFRRGNTEAFF
12,TRBV2,TRBJ2-7,CASRWTSAEQYF
17,TRBV6-1,TRBJ2-1,CASKGGSGAGVYNEQFF
15,TRBV7-2,TRBJ2-3,CASGYSGRNADTQYF
13,TRBV10-3,TRBJ2-7,CAIRGTENYEQYF
13,TRBV20-1,TRBJ2-3,CSPPGLLADTQYF
16,TRBV20-1,TRBJ2-1,CSATSLIGGSYNEQFF
16,TRBV6-2/TRBV6-3,TRBJ2-3,CASRDRGSGGPDTQYF
15,TRBV5-6,TRBJ2-1,CASSPGAFADNEQFF
12,TRBV5-6,TRBJ2-7,CASSRTDYEQYF
13,TRBV28,TRBJ2-7,CASSTRGRHEQYF
16,TRBV5-8,TRBJ2-2,CASSLLSGALTGELFF
16,TRBV21-1,TRBJ1-1,CASSKETRAPGTEAFF
14,TRBV30,TRBJ2-7,CAWSRDRGGYEQYF
14,TRBV9,TRBJ2-7,CASSVSAGTYEQYF
11,TRBV10-3,TRBJ2-5,CAISPQETQYF
15,TRBV29-1,TRBJ1-3,CSVETSRTAGNTIYF
18,TRBV20-1,TRBJ2-3,CSARRKVIAGGVVYTQYF
15,TRBV5-1,TRBJ2-5,CASRRDRGQAETQYF
14,TRBV6-5,TRBJ1-2,CASSYARAYYGYSF
14,TRBV12-3/TRBV12-4,TRBJ1-1,CASSETQLNTEAFF
17,TRBV6-2/TRBV6-3,TRBJ2-7,CASSYFPGSVITYEQYF
13,TRBV11-2,TRBJ2-2,CASSLKRTGELFF
16,TRBV24-1,TRBJ2-5,CATSDGAGAFQETQYF
12,TRBV20-1,TRBJ2-1,CSARSTYNEQLF
13,TRBV7-2,TRBJ1-5,CASSLISRQPQHF
17,TRBV5-1,TRBJ2-7,CASSLQYSGSFSYEQYF
16,TRBV5-4,TRBJ2-1,CASSLDERGDWNEQFF
15,TRBV5-1,TRBJ2-2,CASSLNTANTGELFF
14,TRBV12-3/TRBV12-4,TRBJ1-5,CASSLGAGVQPQHF
13,TRBV5-1,TRBJ2-2,CASSLRDAGELFF
14,TRBV7-9,TRBJ2-5,CASSHPDWQETQYF
16,TRBV7-9,TRBJ2-3,CASSLGNRGLLDTQYF
15,TRBV29-1,TRBJ2-1,CSVVLLPGGRGEQFF
17,TRBV7-9,TRBJ1-5,CASSPSRLGAGNQPQHF
15,TRBV10-3,TRBJ2-2,CAAAMNGEDTGELFF
14,TRBV5-1,TRBJ2-7,CASSLASEPYEQYF
16,TRBV9,TRBJ2-1,CASSVAGTSGGGEQFF
13,TRBV29-1,TRBJ2-2,CSGRTGGTGELFF
15,TRBV5-1,TRBJ2-5,CASSGGLAGPETQYF
14,TRBV6-5,TRBJ2-7,CASSYVDGSYEQYF
17,TRBV9,TRBJ2-7,CASSVSPRVVDASEQYF
12,TRBV5-1,TRBJ2-7,CASRGFGDEQYF
16,TRBV2,TRBJ2-7,CASSGRWREFSYEQYF
14,TRBV13,TRBJ2-7,CASHKRGNFYEQYF
14,TRBV6-1,TRBJ1-5,CASSKTLSNQPQHF